Detailed here is one T cell receptor beta chain. What it binds is unknown. Trimming cost V 1 base and J 4 bases, with 10 bases left between them. Germline V gene lookup returns CDR1 LGHNA and CDR2 YSLEER. The CDR3 runs 14 residues. The data belong to a study of CD8+ T cells in alopecia areata. Study-wide results and caveats: The study found higher clonality in lesional than normal scalp, especially in alopecia totalis/universalis.

In each case, RNA was isolated and then reverse transcribed into cDNA as the sequencing template. Libraries were prepared by immunoSEQ multiplex PCR; TCRdb keeps only in-frame clonotypes and omits some of them. This sample yields about 76,000 clones, of which around 61% are seen a single time; 20% to 25% belongs to the top ten. The treatment was: oral pan-JAK inhibitor, 5-10 mg twice daily. The sample in question was CD8+ T cells sorted from blood, obtained at week 24, from a patient treated with tofacitinib. The receptor's source is a human donor with alopecia areata. The gene calls are TRBV4-3 and TRBJ1-2; no definite D call. Written as DNA, the CDR3 is TGCGCCAGCAGCCAAGGCACAGCGAGCTATGGCTACACCTTC. Its protein is CASSQGTASYGYTF.